This T cell receptor beta chain originates from a study of cytomegalovirus exposure and HLA in healthy donors. PCR was performed using 60 Vbeta and 13 Jbeta primers. Original handling: Per a later analysis, the number of unique TCR beta chains was about 78 million, of which about 11 million were shared. Repertoires were generated with immunoSEQ multiplex PCR, while TCRdb's copy carries only in-frame clones and drops some. V and J calls and clone size follow that table, whereas D and trimming were derived from the DNA. The sample includes roughly 140,000 clones, less than 65% of them seen just once. For this clone: Its antigen is currently unknown.

Study-level points and caveats: A missense variant in DCLRE1C was later tied to TCR beta V- and J-gene trimming. Cytomegalovirus association was assigned to more than 150 TCR beta chains.

Germline loops: CDR1 MNHEY, CDR2 SVGAGI. V shed 2 bases and J shed 1 base, with 7 bases lying between them. This CDR3 has 14 amino acids. This sequence originates from a young woman in good health and CMV-seropositive. The J gene is TRBJ2-3, the V gene TRBV6-5; possible D gene TRBD2, 6 bases. The sequenced sample consisted of PBMCs. CDR3 region: CASSYGGGTDTQYF. CDR3 nucleotides: TGTGCCAGCAGTTACGGAGGGGGCACAGATACGCAGTATTTT.